The TCR beta chain under discussion was sequenced for a study of cytomegalovirus exposure and HLA in healthy donors. CDR3 size: 14 residues. Trimming shortened V by 4 bases and J by 1 base, and 9 bases separated the two germline ends. The germline gives CDR1 MNHEY, CDR2 SMNVEV (reference sequence). With 60 Vbeta and 13 Jbeta primers, the PCR was carried out. This table comes from immunoSEQ multiplex PCR, and its TCRdb copy is limited to in-frame clones, with some not included. The sample lists more than 100,000 clones; 50% to 65% were seen once. The V gene is TRBV27, the J gene TRBJ2-3, with a weak D call TRBD2 (6 bases). This sequence was found in a man aged 40-55 years in good health and CMV-seropositive. The sample consisted of PBMCs. CDR3 in amino acids: CASSYSGRTDTQYF. DNA for the CDR3: TGTGCCAGCAGTTACAGCGGGCGCACAGATACGCAGTATTTT.